This T cell receptor (beta chain) was found in a study of blood T cells in healthy people across ages. PCR was performed a second time for 7 to 11 cycles using a sample-barcoded 5' primer and a J-beta primer mix. In TCRdb, the 5' RACE reads were re-called with MiXCR into one record per CDR3 protein. The sample lists about 670,000 distinct CDR3 sequences, roughly 43% seen once, with around 30% in the top ten. The CDR3 loop spans 16 amino acids. The V end lost 2 bases, the J end lost 0 bases, and 14 bases lay between the germline ends. CDR1 MNHNS and CDR2 SASEGT come from the germline V gene. Sequencing was performed on blood. The origin of this receptor is an elderly man in good health. This rearrangement joins TRBV6-1 to TRBJ2-7; D unclear. CDR3 region: CASSERTLRSSYEQYF. The CDR3 nucleotides are TGTGCCAGCAGTGAAAGAACCCTCAGGAGCTCCTACGAGCAGTACTTC.